The source of this T cell receptor beta chain is a study of identical twins. After template switching added a universal primer site, the resulting cDNA carried unique molecular identifiers. A single record per CDR3 protein comes from TCRdb applying MiXCR to the 5' RACE reads. The table includes roughly 770,000 distinct CDR3 sequences, 18% detected once. This CDR3 has 15 amino acids. From germline, CDR1 is SGDLS and CDR2 YYNGEE. The V and J ends lost 4 bases and 4 bases respectively, with 17 bases between them. This clonotype has a handful of counts. This same sample was also part of a study on T cells expressing NK-cell markers. That study reports: There were seven HCMV-seropositive donors and one seronegative donor among the eight sequenced. Restricting sorting to alpha-beta TCR T cells was achieved in several experiments by an anti-gamma-delta TCR antibody. Topping the CD3+CD56-NKG2C+ fraction as well were these clonotypes, in a handful of donors.

What was sequenced was PBMCs. The clonotype comes from a woman between 18 and 29 years old in good health. The chain recombines TRBV9 with TRBJ1-2, with D perhaps TRBD1 (5 bases). The CDR3 spells CASSSYRGGAYGYTF. The CDR3 coding sequence is TGTGCCAGCAGCTCATACCGGGGAGGGGCCTATGGCTACACCTTC. Full variable domain (outside the CDR3, taken from reference TRBV9 and TRBJ1-2): DSGVTQTPKHLITATGQRVTLRCSPRSGDLSVYWYQQSLDQGLQFLIQYYNGEERAKGNILERFSAQQFPDLHSELNLSSLELGDSALYFCASSSYRGGAYGYTFGSGTRLTVV.